Listed below are T cell receptor beta chains from one sample, sequenced in a study of cytomegalovirus exposure and HLA in healthy donors. TCRdb keeps only in-frame clones here, not all; method: immunoSEQ multiplex PCR. The repertoire holds over 40,000 clones, with 60% to 70% as singletons. What was sequenced was PBMCs. The receptor set was obtained from a man in his fifties or sixties in good health and CMV-seropositive. CDR3s include the opening cysteine and the closing phenylalanine or tryptophan. D genes are given only for firm matches. Part of the rows lack a size; the others show once, few, many or a class for expanded clones.

few,TRBV4-3,TRBJ2-7,TRBD2,TGCGCCAGCAGCCAAGCGGGAGGACTCTACGAGCAGTACTTC,CASSQAGGLYEQYF
.,TRBV4-1,TRBJ2-2,.,TGCGCCAGCAGCCAAGATAGGGGTGTGTCGTCTCCCGGGGAGCTGTTTTTT,CASSQDRGVSSPGELFF
.,TRBV28,TRBJ1-4,TRBD1,TGTGCCAGCAGACGGGACAGAAGAGAAAAACTGTTTTTT,CASRRDRREKLFF
once,TRBV19,TRBJ1-2,TRBD1,TGTGCCAGTAGTTCGTCCCGGGACAGGGGCGGCGGCTACACCTTC,CASSSSRDRGGGYTF
few,TRBV27,TRBJ2-1,TRBD2,TGTGCCAGCAGAACCTTAGCGGGAGGATACAATGAGCAGTTCTTC,CASRTLAGGYNEQFF
few,TRBV2,TRBJ2-5,.,TGTGCCAGCCAATGGCGGGGTGGGGAGACCCAGTACTTC,CASQWRGGETQYF
.,TRBV7-9,TRBJ2-7,.,TGTTCCAGCAGCCGTCGGACTAACGAGCAGTACTTC,CSSSRRTNEQYF
.,TRBV30,TRBJ1-1,.,TGTGCCTGGTCCCCCTGGAACACTGAAGCTTTCTTT,CAWSPWNTEAFF
few,TRBV29-1,TRBJ1-3,.,TGCAGCGTTGAAACTAGCCCTTCAAACACCATATATTTT,CSVETSPSNTIYF
.,TRBV9,TRBJ2-2,TRBD1,TGTGCCAGCAGCGTAGGACCAGGGACAGCGAACACCGGGGAGCTGTTTTTT,CASSVGPGTANTGELFF
.,TRBV4-2,TRBJ2-7,TRBD2,TGTGCCAGCAGCCCTGGGGGACTAGCGGGACTAAGCACCTACGAGCAGTACTTC,CASSPGGLAGLSTYEQYF
.,TRBV29-1,TRBJ2-3,TRBD2,TGCAGCTCTAAGACTAGCGGCAACACAGATACGCAGTATTTT,CSSKTSGNTDTQYF
.,TRBV7-3,TRBJ2-6,TRBD1,TGTGCCAGCAGCTTAACGGGACAGCAGACACGGTCTGGGGCCAACGTCCTGACTTTC,CASSLTGQQTRSGANVLTF
.,TRBV7-9,TRBJ2-1,TRBD2,TGTGCCAGCAGCTTAACACTAGCGGGATCGGGTGAGCAGTTCTTC,CASSLTLAGSGEQFF
.,TRBV18,TRBJ1-1,.,TGTGCCAGCTCACCGGGGGGTAACGCTGAAGCTTTCTTT,CASSPGGNAEAFF
.,TRBV28,TRBJ2-2,.,TGTGCCAGCAAAACAGGGCACACCGGGGAGCTGTTTTTT,CASKTGHTGELFF
.,TRBV19,TRBJ2-5,.,TGTGCCAGTAGTCGATCGGGGGAACAAGAGACCCAGTACTTC,CASSRSGEQETQYF
.,TRBV5-1,TRBJ1-2,TRBD1,TGCGCCAGCAGCCTCCGGACAGGGGACTATGGCTACACCTTC,CASSLRTGDYGYTF
.,TRBV19,TRBJ2-1,TRBD2,TGTGCCACAAGAAGCGGGAGGGCTAGGAATGAGCAGTTCTTC,CATRSGRARNEQFF
.,TRBV7-9,TRBJ2-7,.,TGTGCCAGCAGACCCCCTCCGAGATTCGGCTACGAGCAGTACTTC,CASRPPPRFGYEQYF
.,TRBV15,TRBJ2-7,.,TGTGCCACCAGCACTAGGTTACTCGACGAGCAGTACTTC,CATSTRLLDEQYF
.,TRBV19,TRBJ1-1,.,TGTGCCAGTAGGGAATGGGGCGACAGGAACACTGAAGCTTTCTTT,CASREWGDRNTEAFF
.,TRBV10-2,TRBJ1-5,TRBD1,TGCGCCAGCAGTCCACTGACAGGGAGCAATCAGCCCCAGCATTTT,CASSPLTGSNQPQHF
once,TRBV6-5,TRBJ1-1,.,TGTGCCAGCAGTTCGACAGTTACCACTGAAGCTTTCTTT,CASSSTVTTEAFF
few,TRBV4-1,TRBJ2-7,.,TGCGCCAGCAGCCGCCGGGACTTAACCTACGAGCAGTACTTC,CASSRRDLTYEQYF
.,TRBV11-2,TRBJ2-7,TRBD2,TGTGCCAGCAGCTTAGTAGTTAGCGGGAGCCCTAGCTCCTACGAGCAGTACTTC,CASSLVVSGSPSSYEQYF
.,TRBV28,TRBJ2-7,.,TGTGCCAGCAGTTTTGCGGGCTACGAGCAGTACTTC,CASSFAGYEQYF
.,TRBV11-2,TRBJ1-1,TRBD1,TGTGCCAGCAGCCTCCGACAGGGAACTGAAGCTTTCTTT,CASSLRQGTEAFF
.,TRBV4-3,TRBJ1-2,.,TGCGCCAGCAGCCAAGATCAGGGAAGAGCCTATGGCTACACCTTC,CASSQDQGRAYGYTF
few,TRBV9,TRBJ2-5,TRBD2,TGTGCCAGCAGCGTAGCCCCAGCGGGAGGTGGGGAGACCCAGTACTTC,CASSVAPAGGGETQYF
.,TRBV4-3,TRBJ1-1,.,TGCGCCAGCAGCCACCTAAACGCAGGGGAGAACACTGAAGCTTTCTTT,CASSHLNAGENTEAFF
.,TRBV10-1,TRBJ2-1,TRBD2,TGCGCCAGCAGTGAAGCGGGGGGACCCTACAATGAGCAGTTCTTC,CASSEAGGPYNEQFF
.,TRBV4-1,TRBJ2-7,TRBD2,TGCGCCAGCAGCCCGGGACTAGCGCAAACCTACGAGCAGTACTTC,CASSPGLAQTYEQYF
.,TRBV27,TRBJ1-1,TRBD1,TGTGCCAGCAGTCTTTTCCCCGGGACAGGGTCGGGTGAAGCTTTCTTT,CASSLFPGTGSGEAFF
.,TRBV6-4,TRBJ2-7,.,TGTGCCAGCAGGGAGCAGAGGACCTACGAGCAGTACTTC,CASREQRTYEQYF
few,TRBV7-9,TRBJ1-1,TRBD1,TGTGCCAGCAGCTGGACAGGGGGACACACTGAAGCTTTCTTT,CASSWTGGHTEAFF
.,TRBV6-1,TRBJ2-1,.,TGTGCCAGCAGTGGAGCTACAGGGGGGGGATACAATGAGCAGTTCTTC,CASSGATGGGYNEQFF
.,TRBV7-9,TRBJ2-3,.,TGTGCCAGCAGCTCCCATCTCGCGGCAGATACGCAGTATTTT,CASSSHLAADTQYF
.,TRBV5-4,TRBJ2-1,.,TGTGCCAGCAGCTTGGGACAGCGATCCTACAATGAGCAGTTCTTC,CASSLGQRSYNEQFF
.,TRBV16,TRBJ1-2,.,TGTGCCAGCAGCCAGGGGCAGACCTATGGCTACACCTTC,CASSQGQTYGYTF
.,TRBV29-1,TRBJ2-1,TRBD2,TGCAGCGTTGAAGGCGGGAGCTCCTCCTACAATGAGCAGTTCTTC,CSVEGGSSSYNEQFF
once,TRBV5-1,TRBJ2-1,TRBD1,TGCGCCAGCAGCTTCCGGGACAGGGCCGATGAGCAGTTCTTC,CASSFRDRADEQFF
.,TRBV6-5,TRBJ1-1,.,TGTGCCAGCAGTTACTCCTTGAGGGGGGGTTGGACTGAAGCTTTCTTT,CASSYSLRGGWTEAFF
.,TRBV19,TRBJ1-1,TRBD1,TGTGCCAGTAGTATGGCCGGGACAGGGTTGCACACTGAAGCTTTCTTT,CASSMAGTGLHTEAFF
.,TRBV7-2,TRBJ2-7,.,TGTGCCAGCAGCTTAGATATCTTCTACGAGCAGTACTTC,CASSLDIFYEQYF
.,TRBV29-1,TRBJ1-4,TRBD1,TGCAGCGTCACAGGGGTAACTAATGAAAAACTGTTTTTT,CSVTGVTNEKLFF
.,TRBV7-6,TRBJ2-7,.,TGTGCCAGCAGCTTAGAAGGGGCCAGCTCCTACGAGCAGTACTTC,CASSLEGASSYEQYF
.,TRBV6-5,TRBJ2-1,TRBD1,TGTGCCAGCAAAGTCGGGACAGGTGGAGATGAGCAGTTCTTC,CASKVGTGGDEQFF
.,TRBV7-6,TRBJ1-1,.,TGTGCCAGCAGCCCCCAAGCCCGGGGGAACACTGAAGCTTTCTTT,CASSPQARGNTEAFF
.,TRBV5-8,TRBJ2-5,TRBD2,TGTGCCAGCAGCTACCAGATAGCGGGACAAGAGACCCAGTACTTC,CASSYQIAGQETQYF
few,TRBV9,TRBJ2-3,.,TGTGCCAGCAGCGCTCGGGTGGCAGATACGCAGTATTTT,CASSARVADTQYF
.,TRBV19,TRBJ2-1,.,TGTGCCAGTAGTATTGCCAGAATCTACAATGAGCAGTTCTTC,CASSIARIYNEQFF
.,TRBV27,TRBJ2-5,TRBD1,TGTGCCAGCAGTCCCCGGACAGGGCAAGAGACCCAGTACTTC,CASSPRTGQETQYF
few,TRBV11-2,TRBJ1-2,TRBD1,TGTGCCAGCAGCTTACAGGGGGACAGGGCCACCTATGGCTACACCTTC,CASSLQGDRATYGYTF
.,TRBV6-1,TRBJ1-2,.,TGTGCCAGCAGTGTGGGGGCCCGGGGCTATGGCTACACCTTC,CASSVGARGYGYTF
.,TRBV18,TRBJ2-5,.,TGTGCCAGCTCACCGGCGGCAGTCGGGGAGACCCAGTACTTC,CASSPAAVGETQYF
.,TRBV15,TRBJ1-5,.,TGTGCCACCAGCATTACAGGGTTTGATCAGCCCCAGCATTTT,CATSITGFDQPQHF
once,TRBV5-6,TRBJ1-2,.,TGTGCCAGCAGCTTGGACAGGGCCTATGGCTACACCTTC,CASSLDRAYGYTF